These T cell receptor beta chains were read from a single sample in a study of CD8+CD57+ T cells in acquired aplastic anemia. TCRdb reanalysed the reads using MiXCR and keeps one entry per CDR3 protein. The data contain 100,000 to 150,000 distinct CDR3 sequences, about 40% of them seen just once; the ten biggest clones take up about 2.7%. Sample: sorted CD4+, CD8+, or CD8+CD57+ T cells (not recorded which) from PBMCs. The receptors shown here come from a human donor with aplastic anemia. Both conserved end residues are part of each CDR3. A D gene is named only where the DNA matches it firmly. Some rows mark clone size as missing; the rest say once, few, many or name a class of expanded clone.

d_gene	j_gene	v_gene	abundance	CDR3aa	CDR3nt
-	TRBJ2-5	TRBV5-1	many	CASSIRPQETQYF	TGCGCCAGCAGCATCAGGCCTCAAGAGACCCAGTACTTC
-	TRBJ1-2	TRBV7-2	-	CASSPPGESYGYTF	TGTGCCAGCAGCCCCCCAGGGGAAAGCTATGGCTACACCTTC
-	TRBJ1-5	TRBV18	-	CASSRSQPNSNQPQHF	TGTGCCAGCTCACGTTCACAGCCGAATAGCAATCAGCCCCAGCATTTT
-	TRBJ1-5	TRBV5-6	many	CASSLNRGSNQPQHF	TGTGCCAGCAGCTTGAATAGGGGTAGCAATCAGCCCCAGCATTTT
TRBD1	TRBJ2-1	TRBV24-1	-	CATNDRGHGNEQFF	TGTGCCACGAACGACAGGGGCCATGGCAATGAGCAGTTCTTC
-	TRBJ2-1	TRBV19	many	CASSTGRSEQFF	TGTGCCAGTAGTACCGGCCGGAGTGAGCAGTTCTTC
-	TRBJ2-2	TRBV4-3	few	CASSQELGGFRGELFF	TGCGCCAGCAGCCAAGAGTTGGGGGGATTCAGGGGGGAGCTGTTTTTT
-	TRBJ2-2	TRBV7-8	many	CASSLGAGAFTGELFF	TGTGCCAGCAGTCTAGGGGCGGGGGCCTTCACCGGGGAGCTGTTTTTT
-	TRBJ1-5	TRBV4-1	many	CASSVRGNQPQHF	TGCGCCAGCAGCGTCAGGGGCAATCAGCCCCAGCATTTT
TRBD2	TRBJ2-1	TRBV9	many	CASSVISGGRSYNEQFF	TGTGCCAGCAGCGTAATTAGCGGGGGGCGCTCCTACAATGAGCAGTTCTTC
TRBD2	TRBJ2-2	TRBV27	-	CASSFGGGTGELFF	TGTGCCAGCAGTTTTGGGGGGGGGACCGGGGAGCTGTTTTTT
-	TRBJ1-5	TRBV24-1	many	CATSDQRAGSNQPQHF	TGTGCCACCAGTGACCAACGGGCAGGGAGCAATCAGCCCCAGCATTTT
-	TRBJ2-5	TRBV12-3/TRBV12-4	many	CASTLSGGGETQYF	TGTGCCAGCACCCTTTCTGGGGGTGGGGAGACCCAGTACTTC
TRBD1	TRBJ2-5	TRBV24-1	-	CATSDGDSQETQYF	TGTGCCACCAGTGATGGGGACAGCCAAGAGACCCAGTACTTC
TRBD1	TRBJ1-2	TRBV3-1	many	CASSRGGGYGYTF	TGTGCCAGCAGCCGAGGGGGCGGCTATGGCTACACCTTC
-	TRBJ1-5	TRBV7-8	-	CASSLAANQPQHF	TGTGCCAGCAGCTTAGCAGCAAATCAGCCCCAGCATTTT
-	TRBJ1-3	TRBV6-5	few	CASSYKFKGNTIYF	TGTGCCAGCAGTTACAAGTTTAAGGGAAACACCATATATTTT
TRBD1	TRBJ2-7	TRBV7-2	-	CASNAGGRTYEQYF	TGTGCCAGCAACGCAGGGGGAAGGACCTACGAGCAGTACTTC
-	TRBJ1-4	TRBV29-1	-	CSVGENPTNEKLFF	TGCAGCGTCGGGGAGAACCCCACTAATGAAAAACTGTTTTTT
TRBD1	TRBJ1-6	TRBV4-2	many	CASSQDPTGGNLIPLHF	TGTGCCAGCAGCCAAGATCCCACAGGGGGCAACCTTATACCCCTCCACTTT
-	TRBJ2-7	TRBV12-3/TRBV12-4	-	CASSFRSYEQYF	TGTGCCAGCAGTTTTAGGTCCTACGAGCAGTACTTC
-	TRBJ1-4	TRBV15	-	CATSRDNSNEKLFF	TGTGCCACCAGCAGAGATAACTCAAATGAAAAACTGTTTTTT
TRBD1	TRBJ2-7	TRBV2	-	CASSPTGGSGYEQYF	TGTGCCAGCAGTCCGACAGGGGGCTCGGGCTACGAGCAGTACTTC
-	TRBJ1-4	TRBV3-1	-	CASSQANEKLFF	TGTGCCAGCAGCCAAGCCAATGAAAAACTGTTTTTT
TRBD1	TRBJ1-3	TRBV19	-	CASGQGSGNTIYF	TGTGCCAGCGGACAGGGCTCTGGAAACACCATATATTTT
-	TRBJ2-1	TRBV20-1	many	CSAGLPLGSGQIYNEQFF	TGCAGTGCTGGGCTACCCCTGGGAAGCGGGCAAATTTACAATGAGCAGTTCTTC
-	TRBJ2-3	TRBV10-3	many	CAISRDTTIDTQYF	TGTGCCATCAGCCGGGACACCACTATAGATACGCAGTATTTT
TRBD2	TRBJ2-1	TRBV3-1	few	CASSPPGLAGFEQFF	TGTGCCAGCAGCCCTCCGGGACTAGCGGGGTTTGAGCAGTTCTTC
-	TRBJ2-3	TRBV10-3	many	CAISESAVTLTDTQYF	TGTGCCATCAGTGAGTCGGCGGTGACTCTCACAGATACGCAGTATTTT
TRBD2	TRBJ2-3	TRBV20-1	many	CSAPSGLAGKTDTQYF	TGCAGTGCTCCCTCAGGACTAGCGGGAAAAACAGATACGCAGTATTTT
-	TRBJ1-2	TRBV28	many	CASSPPFDRNPGYTF	TGTGCCAGCAGCCCTCCTTTCGACAGGAACCCTGGCTACACCTTC
-	TRBJ2-6	TRBV11-2	many	CASSLRGGTGGANVLTF	TGTGCCAGCAGCTTAAGGGGGGGGACAGGTGGGGCCAACGTCCTGACTTTC
TRBD2	TRBJ2-1	TRBV19	-	CASSIIQLAGGPGEQFF	TGTGCCAGTAGTATAATCCAACTAGCGGGGGGGCCAGGAGAGCAGTTCTTC
TRBD1	TRBJ2-1	TRBV19	-	CASSHLGQGREQFF	TGTGCCAGTAGTCACCTGGGACAGGGTCGAGAGCAGTTCTTC
-	TRBJ2-1	TRBV20-1	-	CSARDTRISPYNEQFF	TGCAGTGCTAGAGATACCCGGATTAGCCCCTACAATGAGCAGTTCTTC
-	TRBJ2-1	TRBV19	many	CASSVRAGTYNEQFF	TGTGCCAGTAGCGTCAGGGCAGGGACCTACAATGAGCAGTTCTTC
TRBD2	TRBJ2-7	TRBV20-1	-	CSASALAGYEQYF	TGCAGTGCTAGCGCGCTAGCGGGTTACGAGCAGTACTTC
-	TRBJ2-5	TRBV6-5	few	CASSSPAGRGDQETQYF	TGTGCCAGCAGTTCCCCAGCGGGTAGGGGGGACCAGGAGACCCAGTACTTC
-	TRBJ1-1	TRBV5-6	-	CASSWDTENTEAFF	TGTGCCAGCAGCTGGGACACAGAGAACACTGAAGCTTTCTTT
-	TRBJ1-2	TRBV4-1	many	CASSPMSTQRENYGYTF	TGCGCCAGCAGCCCTATGAGCACCCAGCGAGAAAACTATGGCTACACCTTC
-	TRBJ2-7	TRBV7-9	many	CASSPGVSYEQYF	TGTGCCAGCAGCCCGGGGGTCTCCTACGAGCAGTACTTC
-	TRBJ1-2	TRBV6-5	many	CASSYSIGSGGYTF	TGTGCCAGCAGTTACTCGATTGGGAGTGGTGGCTACACCTTC
TRBD2	TRBJ2-1	TRBV12-3/TRBV12-4	many	CASGRPGTSAEQFF	TGTGCCAGCGGCCGACCCGGGACTAGCGCTGAGCAGTTCTTC
-	TRBJ1-1	TRBV29-1	-	CSVARDSNTEAFF	TGCAGCGTTGCCCGGGATTCGAACACTGAAGCTTTCTTT
TRBD1	TRBJ2-5	TRBV14	many	CASSQVTGFRETQYF	TGTGCCAGCAGCCAAGTGACAGGGTTTCGAGAGACCCAGTACTTC
-	TRBJ2-4	TRBV20-1	many	CSVRKGNIQYF	TGCAGTGTCCGCAAAGGAAACATTCAGTACTTC
-	TRBJ1-6	TRBV20-1	many	CSARENNRSSYNSPLHF	TGCAGTGCTAGAGAAAACAACAGGAGCTCCTATAATTCACCCCTCCACTTT
-	TRBJ2-1	TRBV11-1	many	CASSLDRTASSYNEQFF	TGTGCCAGCAGCTTAGACCGGACAGCTAGCTCCTACAATGAGCAGTTCTTC
TRBD2	TRBJ2-2	TRBV13	many	CASSTILAGAGELFF	TGTGCCAGCAGCACGATACTAGCGGGGGCCGGGGAGCTGTTTTTT
-	TRBJ1-6	TRBV28	many	CASSLRGSPNSPLHF	TGTGCCAGCAGTTTACGAGGCAGCCCTAATTCACCCCTCCACTTT